Below are 11 T cell receptor beta chains sequenced from a single sample in a study of blood T cell repertoires in COVID-19. Data came from immunoSEQ multiplex PCR; TCRdb stores just in-frame clones and leaves some out. Here the sample spans fewer than 200,000 clones, 70% to 90% being singletons. Input material: PBMCs or T cells enriched from blood (not recorded which). These receptors were collected from a woman in her thirties or forties in a cohort exposed to, infected with or recovered from COVID-19 (not recorded which).

The chain combines TRBV2 with TRBJ1-1; TRBD1 aligns across 8 bases. The CDR3 length is 16 residues. CDR1 and CDR2 from the germline V gene are SNHLY and FYNNEI. Trimming at V came to 8 bases and at J to 1 base, leaving 12 bases not matched to a gene. The CDR3 protein is CASGRDRFDRNTEAFF. CDR3 nucleotide sequence: TGTGCCAGCGGACGGGACAGGTTCGATCGGAACACTGAAGCTTTCTTT.

V is TRBV9 and J is TRBJ1-1, with D tentatively TRBD1 (5 bases). Germline values: CDR1 SGDLS, CDR2 YYNGEE. The CDR3 covers 14 residues. Trimming pared 3 bases from V and 4 bases from J, leaving 13 bases between. The CDR3 region is CASSAGLGGTEAFF. Here the CDR3 DNA reads TGTGCCAGCAGCGCAGGGTTGGGGGGCACTGAAGCTTTCTTT.

The V and J genes are TRBV19 and TRBJ2-5; TRBD2 aligns across 10 bases. The CDR3 contains 15 residues. The ends lost 5 bases at V and 2 bases at J; junction bases unmatched: 5. The germline CDR1 and CDR2 sequences are LNHDA and SQIVND (reference sequence). CDR3 DNA: TGTGCCAGTAGTCCGAGGACTAGCGGACAAGAGACCCAGTACTTC. Protein product: CASSPRTSGQETQYF.

This chain links TRBV13 with TRBJ1-1; the D is unclear. Germline V gene lookup returns CDR1 PRHDT and CDR2 FYEKMQ (reference sequence). V was pared by 5 bases and J by 10 bases, with 20 bases between. CDR3 length equals 14 residues. CDR3 DNA: TGTGCCAGCAGCCCTACGCGGCGTACACCTGGAGCTTTCTTT. Protein: CASSPTRRTPGAFF.

The rearrangement joins TRBV30 to TRBJ1-2; TRBD1 matches at 7 bases. The CDR3 loop spans 15 amino acids. Losses at the gene ends were 2 bases for V and 4 bases for J; bases not matched to a gene: 10. CDR1 and CDR2 (germline): GTSNPN, SVGIG (reference sequence). CDR3 in amino acids: CAWSIPTGPFYGYTF. The CDR3 DNA sequence: TGTGCCTGGAGTATACCGACAGGGCCATTCTATGGCTACACCTTC.

This clone came up a few times. The chain uses TRBV10-1 and TRBJ2-5; tentatively, D is TRBD2 (6 bases). Trimming left V 4 bases short and J 4 bases short, with 13 bases between. Germline V gene lookup returns CDR1 WNHNN and CDR2 SYGVQD (reference sequence). This CDR3 has 14 residues. The CDR3 reads CASSVEGPRETQYF. The CDR3 coding sequence is TGCGCCAGCAGTGTGGAGGGACCCCGAGAGACCCAGTACTTC.

This chain uses TRBV4-1 with TRBJ1-1, with 7 positions matching TRBD1. The junction had 2 bases not matched to a gene; V was cut back by 4 bases and J by 0 bases. The germline V gene encodes CDR1 MGHRA and CDR2 YSYEKL. The CDR3 has 14 residues. CDR3 in DNA: TGCGCCAGCAGCCCGGGACAGATGAACACTGAAGCTTTCTTT. The encoded protein is CASSPGQMNTEAFF.

The J gene is TRBJ1-2, the V gene TRBV4-1; 8 nucleotides align to TRBD1. J was trimmed by 4 bases and V by 1 base; bases with no gene match: 2. From germline, CDR1 is MGHRA and CDR2 YSYEKL. This CDR3 region has 14 residues. This CDR3 reads CASSQAQGGYGYTF. The CDR3 DNA follows: TGCGCCAGCAGCCAAGCACAGGGGGGCTATGGCTACACCTTC.

This clone was detected a few times. The V and J genes are TRBV7-9 and TRBJ1-3; no firm D call. The length of the CDR3 is 11 residues. V was shortened by 5 bases and J by 3 bases, with 2 bases between the two germline ends. Germline loops: CDR1 SEHNR, CDR2 FQNEAQ (reference sequence). The CDR3 sequence: CASSHGNTIYF. The DNA of the CDR3 is TGTGCCAGCAGCCATGGAAACACCATATATTTT.

This clone has only one observation. The rearrangement joins TRBV7-6 to TRBJ1-2, with a tentative D call TRBD1 (5 bases). Between the trimmed V and J ends, which lost 5 bases and 4 bases, there was a span of 17 bases. The CDR3 loop spans 15 amino acids. Germline-derived CDR1 and CDR2 are SGHVS and FNYEAQ. In DNA form, the CDR3 reads TGTGCCAGCAGCGTCGGGGGAGGGCCCGGCTATGGCTACACCTTC. Its protein is CASSVGGGPGYGYTF.

This sequence joins TRBV9 and TRBJ2-3; TRBD2 agrees at 10 bases. The J segment lost 4 bases and the V segment lost 0 bases, leaving 5 bases of the junction unmatched. Per germline, CDR1 SGDLS and CDR2 YYNGEE. The CDR3 runs 16 residues. In DNA form, the CDR3 reads TGTGCCAGCAGCGTAGGGGGAGCGGGAGGGTCAGATACGCAGTATTTT. Encoded protein: CASSVGGAGGSDTQYF.